What follows describes a single T cell receptor (beta chain). As yet, its antigen is unknown. Primers included in the PCR were 60 Vbeta and 13 Jbeta primers. As handled by the study authors: A later analysis tallied about 80 million unique TCR beta chains, 8.5 million to 11 million of them shared. Assay: immunoSEQ multiplex PCR; the TCRdb copy retains only in-frame clones and omits some. That table furnishes V, J and clone size, whereas the DNA furnished D and trimming. The sample consists of approximately 170,000 clones, 70% to 80% of them appearing once. These data come from a study of cytomegalovirus exposure and HLA in healthy donors. The study, taken as a whole, reports: Later analysis identified several of the most significant clusters that appeared linked to common viral pathogens. TCR beta V- and J-gene trimming, according to a later analysis, was linked to a missense DCLRE1C variant. Data from an earlier analysis indicated that most TCR beta V segments were productive either about 90% or about 30% of the time.

The length of the CDR3 is 14 residues. Per the germline V gene, CDR1 is SEHNR and CDR2 is FQNEAQ (reference sequence). V lost 3 bases and J 11 bases, leaving 19 bases between the germline ends. The sample was PBMCs. The chain joins TRBV7-9 to TRBJ1-1, with TRBD1 as a possible D gene (6 bases). The receptor comes from a woman in her 30s in good health and CMV-seropositive. The CDR3 protein is CASSLGGGHITAFF. The CDR3 bases are TGTGCCAGCAGCTTGGGAGGGGGACACATTACGGCTTTCTTT.